Shown below are 9 T cell receptor beta chains from a single sample sequenced in a study of cytomegalovirus exposure and HLA in healthy donors (dated by TCRdb to 2016 to 2017). Libraries came from the immunoSEQ multiplex PCR assay. For the multiplex PCR, a mixture combining 60 forward primers for TCR Vbeta segments and 13 reverse primers for TCR Jbeta segments was used. Drawn from immuneACCESS, this table holds only the in-frame rearrangements with V and J called that TCRdb kept. Clones are partly lost; checked studies trace under half to an unresolved V gene and leave the rest unexplained. For this sample the table gives 100,000 or so clones, of which 85% were detected only once. The ten largest clones add up to 3% to 5% of the sample. Input material: PBMCs. These receptors were collected from a man aged 25-45 years in good health and CMV-seronegative.

The chain employs TRBV9 and TRBJ1-6, with 7 bases identical to TRBD1. J lost 6 bases, V lost 0 bases, and 3 bases had no gene match. Looked up from germline, CDR1 is SGDLS and CDR2 is YYNGEE. This CDR3 has 15 residues. The CDR3 sequence: CASSVGQGSNSPLHF. CDR3 nucleotides: TGTGCCAGCAGCGTAGGACAGGGAAGTAATTCACCCCTCCACTTT.

J is TRBJ2-2 and V is TRBV6-4, with D possibly TRBD1 on 6 matching bases. Deletions cut 6 bases from V and 0 bases from J, with 8 bases between. The CDR3 contains 14 residues. Germline V gene lookup returns CDR1 MRHNA and CDR2 SNTAGT. The chain's CDR3 is CASRQGANTGELFF. Here the CDR3 DNA reads TGTGCCAGCAGACAGGGTGCGAACACCGGGGAGCTGTTTTTT.

The genes are TRBV5-1 and TRBJ2-5; a weak D match, TRBD2 (5 bases). V was clipped by 4 bases and J by 0 bases, with 10 bases between them. From germline, CDR1 is SGHRS and CDR2 YFSETQ. CDR3 length: 14 residues. Here the CDR3 reads CASSESGYQETQYF. DNA for the CDR3: TGCGCCAGCAGCGAGTCGGGATACCAAGAGACCCAGTACTTC. Full variable domain (rest looked up from reference TRBV5-1 and TRBJ2-5): KAGVTQTPRYLIKTRGQQVTLSCSPISGHRSVSWYQQTPGQGLQFLFEYFSETQRNKGNFPGRFSGRQFSNSRSEMNVSTLELGDSALYLCASSESGYQETQYFGPGTRLLVL.

The chain links TRBV5-4 to TRBJ1-2; D is undetermined. Germline values: CDR1 SGHNT, CDR2 YYREEE (reference sequence). V was trimmed by 0 bases and J by 8 bases, leaving 11 bases between them. The length of the CDR3 is 13 residues. This chain's CDR3 is CASSLVPREGYTF. The CDR3 DNA reads as TGTGCCAGCAGCTTGGTCCCCCGAGAGGGCTACACCTTC.

The V gene is TRBV4-1, the J gene TRBJ1-6; perhaps TRBD1 as D (5 bases). Germline CDR1 MGHRA, CDR2 YSYEKL. The CDR3 totals 15 residues. V gave up 1 base and J gave up 5 bases, with 9 bases separating them. The CDR3 DNA reads TGCGCCAGCAGCCAAGGAGGCAGGGATAATTCACCCCTCCACTTT. This codes for CASSQGGRDNSPLHF.

The genes are TRBV7-9 and TRBJ1-3; D perhaps matches TRBD1 (6 bases). With 5 bases removed from V and 3 bases from J, the gap between germline ends came to 17 bases. The germline V gene encodes CDR1 SEHNR and CDR2 FQNEAQ (reference sequence). This CDR3 region has 16 residues. CDR3 DNA sequence: TGTGCCAGCAGCCCTCGACGGGGGGCACATGGAAACACCATATATTTT. Its protein product is CASSPRRGAHGNTIYF.

This clone showed up just a few times. This sequence joins TRBV5-1 and TRBJ1-4; 8 nucleotides match TRBD1. V was pared by 4 bases and J by 7 bases, with 0 bases of the junction left unmatched. The V gene's germline CDR1 is SGHRS and CDR2 YFSETQ. This CDR3 comprises 12 residues. Here the CDR3 reads CASSGTGEKLFF. As DNA, the CDR3 is TGCGCCAGCAGCGGGACAGGTGAAAAACTGTTTTTT.

The chain carries TRBV5-1 and TRBJ1-1; 10 bases fit TRBD1. The germline CDR1 and CDR2 sequences are SGHRS and YFSETQ. J gave up 4 bases and V 2 bases, and 8 bases lay outside the gene matches. The CDR3 has 16 amino acids. CDR3 protein: CASSLRQGAMGTEAFF. CDR3 coding DNA: TGCGCCAGCAGCTTACGACAGGGGGCGATGGGCACTGAAGCTTTCTTT.

This clone has only one observation. The chain couples TRBV5-5 to TRBJ1-2, with D unclear. The CDR3 contains 14 residues. Trimming pared 5 bases from V and 3 bases from J, leaving 14 bases between. Per germline, CDR1 SGHKS and CDR2 YYEKEE (reference sequence). CDR3 bases: TGTGCCAGCAGTTCAGAGAGGCCTTACTATGGCTACACCTTC. This codes for CASSSERPYYGYTF. Looking up the rest from reference TRBV5-5 and TRBJ1-2 gives the full variable domain: DAGVTQSPTHLIKTRGQQVTLRCSPISGHKSVSWYQQVLGQGPQFIFQYYEKEERGRGNFPDRFSARQFPNYSSELNVNALLLGDSALYLCASSSERPYYGYTFGSGTRLTVV.